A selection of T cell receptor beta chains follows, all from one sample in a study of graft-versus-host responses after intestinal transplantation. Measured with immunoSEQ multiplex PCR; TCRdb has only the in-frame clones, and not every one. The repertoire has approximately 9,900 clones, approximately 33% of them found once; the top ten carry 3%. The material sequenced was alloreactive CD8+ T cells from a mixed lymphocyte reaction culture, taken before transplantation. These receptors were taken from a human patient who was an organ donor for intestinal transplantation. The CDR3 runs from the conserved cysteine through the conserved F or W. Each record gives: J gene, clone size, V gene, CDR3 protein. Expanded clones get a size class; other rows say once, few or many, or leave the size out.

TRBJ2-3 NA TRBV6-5 CATQPGQGAPDTQYF
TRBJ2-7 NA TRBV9 CASSPDRGLEAYEQYF
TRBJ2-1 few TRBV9 CASSPRGVREGSYNEQFF
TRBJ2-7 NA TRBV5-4 CASSLVQGHEQYF
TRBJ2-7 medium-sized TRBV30 CAWGDGSSYEQYF
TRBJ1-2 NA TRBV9 CASSVAPRPPFQGYTF
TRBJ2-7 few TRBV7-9 CASSSRQGKAYEQYF
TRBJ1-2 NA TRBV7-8 CASSPDRNYGYTF
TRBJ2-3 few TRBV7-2 CASSFVADTQYF
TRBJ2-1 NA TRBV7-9 CASTLPQGLAYNEQFF
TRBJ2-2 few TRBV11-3 CASSVEGSGELFF
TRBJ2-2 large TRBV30 CAWSAKGTSGTGELFF
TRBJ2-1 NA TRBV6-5 CAVWTSGSHEQFF
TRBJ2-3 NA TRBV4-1 CASSQERGGADTQYF
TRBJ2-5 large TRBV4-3 CASSQEGGGWETQYF
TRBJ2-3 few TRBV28 CASRGILSSGRPDTQYF
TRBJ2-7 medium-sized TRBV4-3 CASSQDRGWVEQYF
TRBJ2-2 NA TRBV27 CASRPGLDYTGELFF
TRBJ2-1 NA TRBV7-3 CASSLIAGAHNEQFF
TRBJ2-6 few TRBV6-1 CASSDVSSGANVLTF
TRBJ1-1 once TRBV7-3 CASSFEGNTEAFF
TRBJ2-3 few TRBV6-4 CASSDSGRATDTQYF
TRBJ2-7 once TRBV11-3 CASSPPRQGAPWEQYF
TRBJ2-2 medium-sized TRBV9 CASSDHRGLAGELFF
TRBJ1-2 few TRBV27 CASSLRGSLYGYTF
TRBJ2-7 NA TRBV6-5 CASSPGTSSYEQYF
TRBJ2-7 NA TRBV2 CASTDDRALYEQYF
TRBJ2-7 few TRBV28 CASSAGLAQYEQYF
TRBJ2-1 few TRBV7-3 CASSFTSGGHNEQFF
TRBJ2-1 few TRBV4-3 CASSPAGGPTYNEQFF
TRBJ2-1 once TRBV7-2 CASSLALAGVVLYEQFF
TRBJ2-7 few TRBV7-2 CASSRSRLFLGGWENEQYF
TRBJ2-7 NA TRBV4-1 CASSQAASGRYEQYF
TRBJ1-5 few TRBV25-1 CASSEWRGGQPQHF
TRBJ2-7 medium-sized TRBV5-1 CASSFPGYEQYF
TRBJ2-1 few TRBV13 CASTTRGGPDHEQFF
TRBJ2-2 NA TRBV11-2 CASSSGLPLPGELFF
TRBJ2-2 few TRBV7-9 CASSHTNTGELFF
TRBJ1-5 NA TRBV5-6 CASSLGENQPQHF
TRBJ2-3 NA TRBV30 CAWSVPGQGSEDTQYF
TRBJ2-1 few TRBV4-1 CASSQAASGEGEQFF
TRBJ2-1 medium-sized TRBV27 CASSLSTGGGYNEQFF
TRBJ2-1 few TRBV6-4 CASSDDVGSLNEQFF
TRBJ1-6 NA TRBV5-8 CASSLGSGYNSPLHF
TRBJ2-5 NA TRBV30 CAWDLLAGAQETQYF